This T cell receptor (beta chain) was profiled in a study of control samples from healthy donors and cancer patients. Between the trimmed V and J ends, which lost 4 bases and 5 bases, there was a span of 15 bases. CDR1 is MGHRA, CDR2 YSYEKL, per germline. This CDR3 has 14 amino acids. Only in-frame clones appear in the TCRdb table, and some are missing; sequencing was by immunoSEQ multiplex PCR. The repertoire consists of 84,000 or so clones, with 75% to 95% occurring once and the leading ten covering 15% to 19%. This TCR derives from a man aged 30-40 years in good health. The sequencing sample was made of blood. The rearrangement uses TRBV4-1 and TRBJ2-7; D unclear. CDR3 in amino acids: CASSRNYWEDEQYF. As DNA, the CDR3 is TGCGCCAGCAGCCGGAATTACTGGGAAGACGAGCAGTACTTC.